Shown below are 21 T cell receptor beta chains from a single sample sequenced in a study of human versus mouse CDR3 diversity and MHC coevolution. The data were produced by immunoSEQ multiplex PCR, yet TCRdb's version contains in-frame clones alone and is incomplete. Here the sample spans approximately 81,000 clones, over 85% being singletons. The material sequenced was naive CD4+ T cells from blood. Specified subset: CD45RO-negative CD62L-positive naive CD4 T cells. The receptors shown here come from a person aged 25 to 75 in good health.

The V call is TRBV7-8, the J call TRBJ2-3; possibly TRBD2 for D (6 bases). CDR3 length: 15 residues. The germline V gene has CDR1 SGHVS and CDR2 FQNEAQ. Trimming pared 3 bases from V and 0 bases from J, leaving 10 bases between. CDR3 sequence: CASSFFGTSTDTQYF. As DNA, the CDR3 is TGTGCCAGCAGCTTTTTCGGGACTAGCACAGATACGCAGTATTTT.

V and J are TRBV19 and TRBJ1-1; 8 bases are shared with TRBD1. The CDR3 loop spans 16 amino acids. In germline, CDR1 is LNHDA, CDR2 SQIVND (reference sequence). The J segment lost 1 base and the V segment lost 1 base, leaving 5 bases of the junction unmatched. The CDR3 spells CASSIGPGTGNTEAFF. Here the CDR3 DNA reads TGTGCCAGTAGTATAGGACCCGGGACAGGGAACACTGAAGCTTTCTTT.

The chain is built from TRBV29-1 and TRBJ2-7; 8 positions match TRBD2. The CDR3 is made up of 14 amino acids. V lost 6 bases to trimming and J lost 0 bases; unmatched junction nucleotides: 7. The germline gives CDR1 SQVTM, CDR2 ANQGSEA. The CDR3 loop reads CSVTSGTSSYEQYF. The CDR3 nucleotides read TGCAGCGTAACTAGCGGAACAAGCTCCTACGAGCAGTACTTC.

The V and J genes are TRBV6-5 and TRBJ2-7, with 10 bases matching TRBD2. Trimming at V came to 2 bases and at J to 3 bases, leaving 7 bases not matched to a gene. Per germline, CDR1 MNHEY and CDR2 SVGAGI. CDR3 size: 16 residues. The CDR3 DNA sequence: TGTGCCAGCAGTTACGGGGTAGCGGGAGGAAGCTACGAGCAGTACTTC. Translating it yields CASSYGVAGGSYEQYF.

The chain joins TRBV9 to TRBJ2-7; 7 bases are shared with TRBD2. The V segment lost 0 bases and the J segment 0 bases; nucleotides outside the gene matches: 6. There are 16 residues in the CDR3. Per the germline V gene, CDR1 is SGDLS and CDR2 is YYNGEE. The CDR3 DNA reads as TGTGCCAGCAGCGTAGACGGCGGGAGTGGCTCCTACGAGCAGTACTTC. As protein: CASSVDGGSGSYEQYF.

In nucleotides, the CDR3 is TGTGCCAGCAGCCCCCAGCCGGGCGGGAATCAGCCCCAGCATTTT. This gives the protein CASSPQPGGNQPQHF. The chain links TRBV9 to TRBJ1-5, with D uncertain. Germline V CDR1 and CDR2: SGDLS, YYNGEE. V lost 4 bases to trimming and J lost 4 bases, with 15 bases between them. CDR3 length: 15 residues.

This rearrangement joins TRBV7-2 to TRBJ2-7; D remains unclear. This CDR3 has 11 amino acids. V dropped 2 bases and J dropped 3 bases, with 2 bases sitting between them. Germline V gene lookup returns CDR1 SGHTA and CDR2 FQGNSA. The CDR3 reads CASSLYYEQYF. The DNA for the CDR3 is TGTGCCAGCAGCTTATACTACGAGCAGTACTTC. The variable domain in full, completed from reference TRBV7-2 and TRBJ2-7, reads GAGVSQSPSNKVTEKGKDVELRCDPISGHTALYWYRQSLGQGLEFLIYFQGNSAPDKSGLPSDRFSAERTGGSVSTLTIQRTQQEDSAVYLCASSLYYEQYFGPGTRLTVT.

This clone was picked up one time. Its ends do not fully match the called genes, so a read error is possible. The rearrangement links TRBV30 to TRBJ2-5; TRBD2 matches at 10 bases. The CDR3 totals 14 residues. Germline V lookup: CDR1 GTSNPN, CDR2 SVGIG (reference sequence). In nucleotides, the CDR3 is TGTGCCTGGAGTGTAGCGGGAGGGGGGGAGATCCAGTACTTC. It translates to CAWSVAGGGEIQYF.

This clone came up once. This chain uses TRBV2 with TRBJ2-5; possible D gene TRBD2, 5 bases. The CDR3 has 14 amino acids. V was clipped by 2 bases and J by 4 bases, with 11 bases between them. Germline V gene data show CDR1 as SNHLY and CDR2 as FYNNEI. CDR3 coding DNA: TGTGCCAGCAGTGAACGGGGTCCTGGAGAGACCCAGTACTTC. This codes for CASSERGPGETQYF.

This sequence joins TRBV28 and TRBJ2-7; TRBD2 agrees at 9 bases. Germline V gene data show CDR1 as MDHEN and CDR2 as SYDVKM. CDR3 length equals 14 residues. Losses at the gene ends were 8 bases for V and 2 bases for J; bases not matched to a gene: 7. This CDR3 is CASWGGGVTYEQYF. In DNA, the CDR3 is TGTGCCAGCTGGGGCGGGGGGGTAACCTACGAGCAGTACTTC.

This clone was recorded a few times. The chain carries TRBV10-3 and TRBJ1-3, with TRBD1 matching 11 bases. CDR1 and CDR2 (germline): ENHRY, SYGVKD. V was clipped by 6 bases and J by 0 bases; unmatched bases: 4. The CDR3 is 16 amino acids. Here the CDR3 DNA reads TGTGCCATCAGCCTCGGGACAGGGGGCTCTGGAAACACCATATATTTT. Its translation: CAISLGTGGSGNTIYF.

Regarding this clone: One end of the junction varies from germline; a read error may be responsible. The rearrangement links TRBV28 to TRBJ2-5, with 7 bases that match TRBD1. CDR3 size: 13 residues. Germline values: CDR1 MDHEN, CDR2 SYDVKM. DNA for the CDR3: TGTACCAGCAAGGTGACAGGGTTAGAGACCCAGTACTTC. It specifies CTSKVTGLETQYF.

The genes are TRBV30 and TRBJ2-4; D not resolved. V dropped 1 base and J dropped 1 base, with 5 bases sitting between them. The CDR3 runs 13 residues. Germline CDR1 GTSNPN, CDR2 SVGIG (reference sequence). CDR3 in DNA: TGTGCCTGGAGTGCCTCGGCCAAAAACATTCAGTACTTC. Its protein is CAWSASAKNIQYF.

The V and J genes are TRBV5-1 and TRBJ2-5; 7 bases agree with TRBD1. The CDR3 runs to 16 residues. J gave up 2 bases and V 3 bases, and 10 bases lay outside the gene matches. The V gene's germline CDR1 is SGHRS and CDR2 YFSETQ. CDR3 nucleotide sequence: TGCGCCAGCAGCTCTCGGGACAGCGGTTTTCAAGAGACCCAGTACTTC. Its protein is CASSSRDSGFQETQYF.

This chain uses TRBV7-9 with TRBJ1-2, with 8 bases aligning to TRBD1. Germline V gene lookup returns CDR1 SEHNR and CDR2 FQNEAQ (reference sequence). CDR3 length: 14 residues. The V and J ends lost 2 bases and 8 bases, in that order; junction bases with no gene match: 7. This CDR3 reads CASSLSQGAQGYTF. The CDR3 DNA is TGTGCCAGCAGCTTATCCCAGGGGGCGCAGGGCTACACCTTC.

The CDR3 sequence is CASSWDRGWTYEQYF. The CDR3 DNA reads TGCGCCAGCAGCTGGGACAGGGGATGGACCTACGAGCAGTACTTC. This chain connects TRBV5-1 to TRBJ2-7; TRBD1 agrees at 10 bases. Germline CDR1 and CDR2: SGHRS and YFSETQ. V was pared by 3 bases and J by 2 bases, with 5 bases of the junction left unmatched. CDR3 length: 15 residues. Together with reference TRBV5-1 and TRBJ2-7, the CDR3 gives the full variable domain: KAGVTQTPRYLIKTRGQQVTLSCSPISGHRSVSWYQQTPGQGLQFLFEYFSETQRNKGNFPGRFSGRQFSNSRSEMNVSTLELGDSALYLCASSWDRGWTYEQYFGPGTRLTVT.

Written as DNA, the CDR3 is TGTGCCAGCAGCACCGGGACAGGACATCAGCCCCAGCATTTT. This translates into CASSTGTGHQPQHF. This chain connects TRBV7-2 to TRBJ1-5; 8 bases align to TRBD1. The germline V gene has CDR1 SGHTA and CDR2 FQGNSA. Unmatched junction bases numbered 5, after V lost 5 bases and J lost 5 bases. CDR3 length: 14 amino acids.

The J gene is TRBJ1-1, the V gene TRBV7-9; maybe TRBD1 (6 bases). CDR3 length: 14 residues. Germline CDR1 reads SEHNR; CDR2 reads FQNEAQ (reference sequence). The V end was cut by 5 bases, the J end by 2 bases, with 12 bases between. In nucleotides, the CDR3 is TGTGCCAGCAGCCCGATGGACAGAAACACTGAAGCTTTCTTT. Protein product: CASSPMDRNTEAFF.

This clone appeared a few times. The chain is built from TRBV28 and TRBJ2-7; 9 nucleotides match TRBD2. Germline-derived CDR1 and CDR2 are MDHEN and SYDVKM. The CDR3 has 15 residues. V was pared by 2 bases and J by 6 bases, with 8 bases of the junction left unmatched. The DNA of the CDR3 is TGTGCCAGCAGTTTACGGCTAGCGGGACGTAGCGAGCAGTACTTC. Translation: CASSLRLAGRSEQYF.

V usage is TRBV19 and J usage is TRBJ2-3; unclear D gene. V shed 6 bases and J shed 4 bases, with 17 bases lying between them. Germline V CDR1 and CDR2: LNHDA, SQIVND (reference sequence). The CDR3 has 15 residues. In DNA form, the CDR3 reads TGTGCCAGTAGACCAGAAAAGCGACCTCCAGATACGCAGTATTTT. Its translation is CASRPEKRPPDTQYF.

V usage is TRBV9 and J usage is TRBJ2-1, with TRBD1 matching over 9 bases. Trimming removed 0 bases from V and 7 bases from J; junction bases left unmatched: 8. The germline CDR1 and CDR2 sequences are SGDLS and YYNGEE. This CDR3 has 16 residues. CDR3 in amino acids: CASSVGAGTGMNEQFF. The CDR3 DNA is TGTGCCAGCAGCGTAGGGGCCGGGACAGGGATGAATGAGCAGTTCTTC.